This T cell receptor beta chain derives from a study of shared clonotypes between healthy human individuals. Study conclusions and caveats: How much donors shared clonotypes was expected to be affected by sequencing depth. Clonotype sharing across a handful of donors was observed for 5% to 6.5% of naive CD4 clonotypes.

The CDR3 length is 16 residues. The V gene's germline CDR1 is SGHTA and CDR2 FQGNSA. J was trimmed by 0 bases and V by 10 bases; bases with no gene match: 11. Comment on this clone: Its antigen remains unknown.

This table comes from immunoSEQ multiplex PCR, and its TCRdb copy is limited to in-frame clones, with some not included. The table lists approximately 2.5 million clones, roughly 93% of them singletons, with around 0.37% in the top ten. The chain recombines TRBV7-2 with TRBJ2-1, with 8 bases fitting TRBD2. Input material: naive CD4+ T cells from PBMCs. The subset denotes: CD45RA+ positively selected. This clonotype was obtained from a man between 18 and 35 years old in good health. Some clones in this sample may be carry-over from other donors' samples. CDR3 in amino acids: CANSPGGASSYNEQFF. CDR3 coding DNA: TGTGCCAACTCACCCGGGGGGGCCTCCTCCTACAATGAGCAGTTCTTC.